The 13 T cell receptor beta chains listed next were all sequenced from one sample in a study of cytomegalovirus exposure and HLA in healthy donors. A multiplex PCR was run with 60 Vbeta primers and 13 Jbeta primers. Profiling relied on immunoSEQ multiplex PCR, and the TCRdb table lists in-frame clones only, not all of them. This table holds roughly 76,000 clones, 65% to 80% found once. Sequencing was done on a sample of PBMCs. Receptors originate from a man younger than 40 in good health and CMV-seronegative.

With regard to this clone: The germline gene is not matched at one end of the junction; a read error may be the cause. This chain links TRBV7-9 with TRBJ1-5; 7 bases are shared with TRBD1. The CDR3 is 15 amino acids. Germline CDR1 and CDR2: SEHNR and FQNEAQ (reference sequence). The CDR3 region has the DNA TGTTCCAGCAGCTCAGGGACAGCCAAGGGTCAGCCCCAGCATTTT. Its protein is CSSSSGTAKGQPQHF.

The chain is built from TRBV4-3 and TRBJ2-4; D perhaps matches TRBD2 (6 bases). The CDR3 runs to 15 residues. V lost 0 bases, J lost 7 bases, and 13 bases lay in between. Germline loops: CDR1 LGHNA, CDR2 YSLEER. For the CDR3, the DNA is TGCGCCAGCAGCCAAGATAGACTAGGAGCGAACATTCAGTACTTC. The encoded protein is CASSQDRLGANIQYF.

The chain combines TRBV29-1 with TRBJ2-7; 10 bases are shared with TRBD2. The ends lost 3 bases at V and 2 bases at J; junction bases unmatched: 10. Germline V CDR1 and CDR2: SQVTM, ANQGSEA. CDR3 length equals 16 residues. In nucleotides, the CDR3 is TGCAGCGTTGACCCCTTTCTAGCGGGGGCAACCTACGAGCAGTACTTC. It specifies CSVDPFLAGATYEQYF.

This chain's CDR3 is CASTATSGGNNEQFF. For the CDR3, the DNA is TGTGCCAGCACCGCCACTAGCGGGGGGAACAATGAGCAGTTCTTC. This chain uses TRBV6-1 with TRBJ2-1; TRBD2 agrees at 12 bases. The CDR3 totals 15 residues. Germline values: CDR1 MNHNS, CDR2 SASEGT. Trimming cost V 7 bases and J 5 bases; bases outside gene matches: 6.

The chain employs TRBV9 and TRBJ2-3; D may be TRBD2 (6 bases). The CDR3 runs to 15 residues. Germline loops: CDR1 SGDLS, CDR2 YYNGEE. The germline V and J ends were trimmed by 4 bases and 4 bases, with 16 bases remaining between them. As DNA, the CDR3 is TGTGCCAGCAGCTCTAGTGGGACGGGGGCAGATACGCAGTATTTT. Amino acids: CASSSSGTGADTQYF.

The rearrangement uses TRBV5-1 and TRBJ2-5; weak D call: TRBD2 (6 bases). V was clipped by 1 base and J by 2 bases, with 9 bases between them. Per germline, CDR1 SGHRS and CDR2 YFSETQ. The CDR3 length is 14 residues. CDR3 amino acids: CASSLQGGQETQYF. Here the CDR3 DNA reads TGCGCCAGCAGCTTGCAGGGAGGTCAAGAGACCCAGTACTTC.

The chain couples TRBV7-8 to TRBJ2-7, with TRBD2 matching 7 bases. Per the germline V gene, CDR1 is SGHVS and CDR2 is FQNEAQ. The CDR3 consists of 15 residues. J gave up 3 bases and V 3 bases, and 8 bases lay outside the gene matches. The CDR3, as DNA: TGTGCCAGCAGCTTTGTCGGCGGGAGAGTCTACGAGCAGTACTTC. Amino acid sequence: CASSFVGGRVYEQYF.

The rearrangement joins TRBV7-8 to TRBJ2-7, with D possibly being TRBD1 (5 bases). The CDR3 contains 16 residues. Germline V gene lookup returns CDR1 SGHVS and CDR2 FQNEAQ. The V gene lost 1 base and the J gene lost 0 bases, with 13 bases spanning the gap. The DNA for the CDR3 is TGTGCCAGCAGCTTAGTGGGGCCTGTTACCTCCTACGAGCAGTACTTC. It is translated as CASSLVGPVTSYEQYF.

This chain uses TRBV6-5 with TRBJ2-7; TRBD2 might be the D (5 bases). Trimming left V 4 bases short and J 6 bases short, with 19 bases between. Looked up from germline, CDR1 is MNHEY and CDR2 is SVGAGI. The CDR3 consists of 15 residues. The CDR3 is CASSSLPLEGVEQYF. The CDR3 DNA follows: TGTGCCAGCAGTTCCCTCCCACTAGAAGGCGTCGAGCAGTACTTC.

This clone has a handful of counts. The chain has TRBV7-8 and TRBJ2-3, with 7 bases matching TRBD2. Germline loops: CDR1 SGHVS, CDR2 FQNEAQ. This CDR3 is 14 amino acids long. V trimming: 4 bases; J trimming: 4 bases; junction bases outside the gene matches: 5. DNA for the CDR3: TGTGCCAGCAGCTCGGGACGGGGGGCAGATACGCAGTATTTT. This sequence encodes CASSSGRGADTQYF.

CDR3 protein: CASSQDSHSNQPQHF. The CDR3 region has the DNA TGTGCCAGCAGCCAGGACAGCCATAGCAATCAGCCCCAGCATTTT. The rearrangement links TRBV9 to TRBJ1-5; TRBD1 might be the D (6 bases). Germline V gene lookup returns CDR1 SGDLS and CDR2 YYNGEE. With 4 bases removed from V and 0 bases from J, the gap between germline ends came to 11 bases. This CDR3 contains 15 residues.

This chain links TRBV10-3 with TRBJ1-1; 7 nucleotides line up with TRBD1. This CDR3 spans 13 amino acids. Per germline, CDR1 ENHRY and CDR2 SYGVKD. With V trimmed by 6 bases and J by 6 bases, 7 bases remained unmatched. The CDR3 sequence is CAISQGEFAEAFF. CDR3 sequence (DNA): TGTGCCATCAGCCAGGGGGAGTTCGCTGAAGCTTTCTTT.

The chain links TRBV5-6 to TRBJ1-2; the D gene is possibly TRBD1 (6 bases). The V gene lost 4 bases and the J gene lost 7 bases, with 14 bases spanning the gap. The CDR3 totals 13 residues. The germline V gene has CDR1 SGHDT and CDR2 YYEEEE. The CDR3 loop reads CASSPPDSPGYTF. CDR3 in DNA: TGTGCCAGCAGCCCGCCGGACAGCCCTGGCTACACCTTC. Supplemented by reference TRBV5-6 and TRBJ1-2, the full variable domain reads DAGVTQSPTHLIKTRGQQVTLRCSPKSGHDTVSWYQQALGQGPQFIFQYYEEEERQRGNFPDRFSGHQFPNYSSELNVNALLLGDSALYLCASSPPDSPGYTFGSGTRLTVV.